A single sample gave rise to the 19 T cell receptor beta chains below, sequenced in a study of T cell changes during pregnancy in multiple sclerosis. Profiling relied on immunoSEQ multiplex PCR, and the TCRdb table lists in-frame clones only, not all of them. The table records about 20,000 clones, 88% of them present only once. Source: CD8+ T cells from peripheral blood mononuclear cells, taken in the third trimester of pregnancy. The origin of the receptors is a female donor in good health, enrolled as a control in a pregnancy study.

The chain carries TRBV9 and TRBJ2-3; TRBD2 is a possible D gene (6 bases). Trimming took off 2 bases at V and 4 bases at J, with 14 bases between the two ends. The germline V gene encodes CDR1 SGDLS and CDR2 YYNGEE. The CDR3 has 15 amino acids. CDR3: CASSVTSGSADTQYF. The CDR3 DNA reads as TGTGCCAGCAGCGTCACCTCCGGGAGTGCAGATACGCAGTATTTT.

The V call is TRBV10-3, the J call TRBJ2-7, with unresolved D. There are 14 residues in the CDR3. Germline V gene data show CDR1 as ENHRY and CDR2 as SYGVKD. The V and J ends lost 3 bases and 3 bases respectively, with 12 bases between them. The CDR3 nucleotides read TGTGCCATCAGTGAAAGCCTACTCCTCTACGAGCAGTACTTC. This gives the protein CAISESLLLYEQYF.

The table lists this clone with a count of one. CDR3 protein: CASSQGQGYQETQYF. The CDR3 region has the DNA TGCGCCAGCAGCCAGGGACAGGGATATCAAGAGACCCAGTACTTC. The chain uses TRBV5-1 and TRBJ2-5; 9 bases map to TRBD1. Germline lookup yields CDR1 SGHRS and CDR2 YFSETQ. The CDR3 sequence is 15 residues long. Germline trimming cut 4 bases from V and 2 bases from J; bases unmatched to any gene: 6.

In its sample, this clone was seen once. The chain employs TRBV7-3 and TRBJ2-3, with 7 bases that match TRBD2. V lost 4 bases to trimming and J lost 1 base; unmatched junction nucleotides: 5. There are 15 residues in the CDR3. Germline V gives CDR1 SGHTA, CDR2 FQGTGA. CDR3 region: CASSSTGGGTDTQYF. The CDR3 bases are TGTGCCAGCAGCTCCACGGGGGGAGGCACAGATACGCAGTATTTT.

The chain has TRBV7-2 and TRBJ2-7; 8 positions agree with TRBD1. V shed 2 bases and J 2 bases; nucleotides not matched to a gene: 5. The CDR3 runs to 15 residues. The germline gives CDR1 SGHTA, CDR2 FQGNSA. For the CDR3, the DNA is TGTGCCAGCAGCTTAAAAGGGACAGGAGCCTACGAGCAGTACTTC. It codes for CASSLKGTGAYEQYF.

The V call is TRBV7-3, the J call TRBJ2-3; 9 bases align to TRBD2. Germline V CDR1 and CDR2: SGHTA, FQGTGA. The J segment lost 5 bases and the V segment lost 2 bases, leaving 2 bases of the junction unmatched. The CDR3 covers 14 residues. The CDR3, as DNA: TGTGCCAGCAGCTTAGCGGGAGGGGGAGATACGCAGTATTTT. It encodes CASSLAGGGDTQYF.

This clone was recorded only once. The chain carries TRBV30 and TRBJ1-1; 8 positions agree with TRBD1. The V and J ends lost 2 bases and 6 bases, in that order; junction bases with no gene match: 5. The CDR3 spans 13 residues. CDR1 and CDR2 from the germline V gene are GTSNPN and SVGIG (reference sequence). The CDR3 DNA reads TGTGCCTGGAGTACCGACAGGGGCGCTGAAGCTTTCTTT. Protein sequence: CAWSTDRGAEAFF.

The chain uses TRBV28 and TRBJ1-4; D not certain. With 6 bases removed from V and 2 bases from J, the gap between germline ends came to 19 bases. There are 17 residues in the CDR3. Germline loops: CDR1 MDHEN, CDR2 SYDVKM. The CDR3 coding sequence is TGTGCCAGCAGCTCCGGCATCGGGAGGCCCACTAATGAAAAACTGTTTTTT. This gives the protein CASSSGIGRPTNEKLFF.

This rearrangement joins TRBV4-2 to TRBJ2-6; 13 positions match TRBD2. In germline, CDR1 is LGHNA, CDR2 YNFKEQ. V lost 2 bases to trimming and J lost 0 bases; unmatched junction nucleotides: 4. There are 19 residues in the CDR3. Here the CDR3 reads CASSQLTSGGFSGANVLTF. In nucleotides, the CDR3 is TGTGCCAGCAGCCAATTGACTAGCGGGGGGTTCTCTGGGGCCAACGTCCTGACTTTC.

The chain carries TRBV7-9 and TRBJ2-7, with 8 bases aligning to TRBD2. This CDR3 contains 13 residues. Germline CDR1 and CDR2: SEHNR and FQNEAQ (reference sequence). The J segment lost 4 bases and the V segment lost 5 bases, leaving 4 bases of the junction unmatched. The CDR3 nucleotides are TGTGCCAGCAGCCCACTAGCGGATTACGAGCAGTACTTC. It yields the protein CASSPLADYEQYF.

The chain carries TRBV5-4 and TRBJ1-6; no definite D call. V gave up 0 bases and J gave up 9 bases, with 10 bases separating them. Germline lookup yields CDR1 SGHNT and CDR2 YYREEE (reference sequence). This CDR3 is 14 amino acids long. CDR3 residues: CASSLAGVSSPLHF. The CDR3 DNA sequence: TGTGCCAGCAGCTTGGCCGGAGTGAGTTCACCCCTCCACTTT.

This sequence joins TRBV11-2 and TRBJ1-1, with D possibly being TRBD1 (5 bases). This CDR3 region has 13 residues. Looked up from germline, CDR1 is SGHAT and CDR2 is FQNNGV. Deletions cut 5 bases from V and 7 bases from J, with 14 bases between. This chain's CDR3 is CASSIKQVLEAFF. CDR3 bases: TGTGCCAGCAGCATTAAACAGGTCCTTGAAGCTTTCTTT. Supplemented by reference TRBV11-2 and TRBJ1-1, the full variable domain reads EAGVAQSPRYKIIEKRQSVAFWCNPISGHATLYWYQQILGQGPKLLIQFQNNGVVDDSQLPKDRFSAERLKGVDSTLKIQPAKLEDSAVYLCASSIKQVLEAFFGQGTRLTVV.

The V and J genes are TRBV11-1 and TRBJ2-2; tentative D call: TRBD2 (5 bases). CDR1 SGHAT and CDR2 FQDESV come from the germline V gene (reference sequence). V shed 1 base and J shed 6 bases, with 15 bases lying between them. The CDR3 is made up of 16 amino acids. The DNA for the CDR3 is TGTGCCAGCAGCTTAGATTTCGGGGATCTGTCCGGGGAGCTGTTTTTT. Its translation: CASSLDFGDLSGELFF.

This chain uses TRBV19 with TRBJ2-3; D is unclear. Germline CDR1 LNHDA, CDR2 SQIVND (reference sequence). The CDR3 runs to 16 residues. V was pared by 5 bases and J by 0 bases, with 15 bases between. The CDR3 here is CASSPLFSASTDTQYF. DNA for the CDR3: TGTGCCAGTAGTCCCCTATTCTCTGCTAGCACAGATACGCAGTATTTT. The full variable domain, with the rest looked up from reference TRBV19 and TRBJ2-3, is DGGITQSPKYLFRKEGQNVTLSCEQNLNHDAMYWYRQDPGQGLRLIYYSQIVNDFQKGDIAEGYSVSREKKESFPLTVTSAQKNPTAFYLCASSPLFSASTDTQYFGPGTRLTVL.

V gene TRBV7-9 combines with J gene TRBJ2-1; D is perhaps TRBD2 (5 bases). This CDR3 is 14 amino acids long. The ends were cut back, 2 bases at V and 3 bases at J, with 8 bases in the middle. The germline V gene has CDR1 SEHNR and CDR2 FQNEAQ (reference sequence). In nucleotides, the CDR3 is TGTGCCAGCAGCTTAATTAGCGACTACAATGAGCAGTTCTTC. Translated, it gives CASSLISDYNEQFF.

The CDR3 is CATSPRGWDRDFWAFF. CDR3 in DNA: TGTGCCACCAGCCCCAGAGGGTGGGACAGGGATTTTTGGGCTTTCTTT. This chain connects TRBV15 to TRBJ1-1, with 9 bases identical to TRBD1. The CDR3 has 16 amino acids. Germline CDR1 LNHNV, CDR2 YYDKDF (reference sequence). V gave up 5 bases and J gave up 11 bases; unmatched junction bases: 18.

The chain has TRBV19 and TRBJ2-6; D unclear. CDR1 and CDR2 from the germline V gene are LNHDA and SQIVND (reference sequence). Trimming pared 3 bases from V and 0 bases from J, leaving 6 bases between. The CDR3 consists of 15 residues. CDR3 sequence (DNA): TGTGCCAGTAGTATGACAAGCTCTGGGGCCAACGTCCTGACTTTC. Amino acid sequence: CASSMTSSGANVLTF.

The CDR3 region is CASSGPGGGYTF. In DNA form, the CDR3 reads TGTGCCAGTAGTGGGCCCGGGGGTGGCTACACCTTC. The chain is built from TRBV19 and TRBJ1-2; D might be TRBD1 (5 bases). This CDR3 has 12 amino acids. V lost 5 bases to trimming and J lost 7 bases, with 11 bases between them. Germline-derived CDR1 and CDR2 are LNHDA and SQIVND (reference sequence).

The V and J genes are TRBV4-1 and TRBJ2-5; D might be TRBD1 (6 bases). The DNA end is more similar to TRBJ2-7, so the J call may be wrong. The length of the CDR3 is 14 residues. Germline values: CDR1 MGHRA, CDR2 YSYEKL. The chain's CDR3 is CASSRQEPSYEQYF. In nucleotides, the CDR3 is TGCGCCAGCAGCCGACAGGAACCCTCCTACGAGCAGTACTTC.